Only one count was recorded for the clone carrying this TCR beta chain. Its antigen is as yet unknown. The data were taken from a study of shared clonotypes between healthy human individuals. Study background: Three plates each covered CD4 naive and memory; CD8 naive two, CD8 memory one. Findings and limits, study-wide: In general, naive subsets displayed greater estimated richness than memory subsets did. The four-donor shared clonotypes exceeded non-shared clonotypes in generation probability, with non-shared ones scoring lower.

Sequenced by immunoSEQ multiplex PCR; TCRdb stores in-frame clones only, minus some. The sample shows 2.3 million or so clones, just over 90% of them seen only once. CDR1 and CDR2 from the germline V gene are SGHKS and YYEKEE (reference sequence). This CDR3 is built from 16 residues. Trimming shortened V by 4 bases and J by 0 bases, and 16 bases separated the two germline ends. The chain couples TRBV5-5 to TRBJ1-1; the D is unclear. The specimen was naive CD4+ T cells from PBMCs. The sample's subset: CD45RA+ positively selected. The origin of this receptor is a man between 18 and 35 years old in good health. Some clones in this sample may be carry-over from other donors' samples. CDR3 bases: TGTGCCAGCAGCCCGGCGTCGATGTACATGAACACTGAAGCTTTCTTT. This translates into CASSPASMYMNTEAFF.